A selection of T cell receptor beta chains follows, all from one sample in a study of cytomegalovirus exposure and HLA in healthy donors. Some clones are missing from TCRdb's copy, which holds only in-frame ones; the method was immunoSEQ multiplex PCR. The sample holds 100,000 to 150,000 clones, roughly 75% seen once. Sample: PBMCs. These receptors came from a female donor in good health and CMV-seronegative. CDR3s include the opening cysteine and the closing phenylalanine or tryptophan. D genes are given only for firm matches. Not all rows give a size; the values are once, few, many and, for expanded clones, a class.

V gene: TRBV2; J gene: TRBJ1-5; D gene: TRBD1; clone size: NA; CDR3 protein: CASHRDRDSRQPQHF; CDR3 DNA: TGTGCCAGCCACCGGGACAGAGATTCGCGTCAGCCCCAGCATTTT
V gene: TRBV14; J gene: TRBJ2-1; D gene: TRBD2; clone size: NA; CDR3 protein: CASSPAGTSFNEQFF; CDR3 DNA: TGTGCCAGCAGCCCAGCCGGGACTAGCTTCAATGAGCAGTTCTTC
V gene: TRBV9; J gene: TRBJ2-5; D gene: TRBD2; clone size: NA; CDR3 protein: CASSAGLAGGLQETQYF; CDR3 DNA: TGTGCCAGCAGCGCCGGACTAGCGGGGGGCCTTCAAGAGACCCAGTACTTC
V gene: TRBV19; J gene: TRBJ2-1; D gene: TRBD2; clone size: NA; CDR3 protein: CASSIDLAGGFVNEQFF; CDR3 DNA: TGTGCCAGTAGTATAGACCTAGCGGGAGGGTTTGTGAATGAGCAGTTCTTC
V gene: TRBV7-9; J gene: TRBJ1-1; D gene: NA; clone size: NA; CDR3 protein: CASSLGWVTEAFF; CDR3 DNA: TGTGCCAGCAGCCTCGGGTGGGTCACTGAAGCTTTCTTT
V gene: TRBV9; J gene: TRBJ2-1; D gene: NA; clone size: NA; CDR3 protein: CASSPRRQGGNEQFF; CDR3 DNA: TGTGCCAGCAGCCCTCGGAGACAGGGAGGAAATGAGCAGTTCTTC
V gene: TRBV27; J gene: TRBJ2-5; D gene: TRBD2; clone size: NA; CDR3 protein: CASSLGTSGGYPKETQYF; CDR3 DNA: TGTGCCAGCAGTTTAGGGACTAGCGGGGGGTACCCCAAAGAGACCCAGTACTTC
V gene: TRBV30; J gene: TRBJ1-5; D gene: NA; clone size: once; CDR3 protein: CAWRREINWPQHF; CDR3 DNA: TGTGCCTGGAGGAGAGAAATCAATTGGCCCCAGCATTTT
V gene: TRBV5-1; J gene: TRBJ1-2; D gene: TRBD1; clone size: NA; CDR3 protein: CASSRILEQGAIGGYTF; CDR3 DNA: TGCGCCAGCAGCCGAATCCTCGAACAGGGGGCGATCGGCGGCTACACCTTC
V gene: TRBV7-2; J gene: TRBJ2-2; D gene: TRBD2; clone size: few; CDR3 protein: CASSPRLAGGPVGGELFF; CDR3 DNA: TGTGCCAGCAGCCCGAGACTAGCGGGGGGGCCTGTCGGCGGGGAGCTGTTTTTT
V gene: TRBV6-6; J gene: TRBJ2-7; D gene: NA; clone size: NA; CDR3 protein: CASSETYEQYF; CDR3 DNA: TGTGCCAGCAGTGAGACCTACGAGCAGTACTTC
V gene: TRBV6-5; J gene: TRBJ1-3; D gene: NA; clone size: NA; CDR3 protein: CASRGTVRNTIYF; CDR3 DNA: TGTGCCAGCCGGGGAACGGTCCGAAACACCATATATTTT
V gene: TRBV28; J gene: TRBJ2-7; D gene: TRBD2; clone size: NA; CDR3 protein: CATGGGYEQYF; CDR3 DNA: TGTGCCACCGGCGGGGGCTACGAGCAGTACTTC
V gene: TRBV28; J gene: TRBJ1-2; D gene: TRBD1; clone size: few; CDR3 protein: CASSLLGSTGGYTF; CDR3 DNA: TGTGCCAGCAGTTTACTGGGATCCACAGGGGGGTACACCTTC
V gene: TRBV10-2; J gene: TRBJ2-3; D gene: NA; clone size: NA; CDR3 protein: CASSISTGTDTQYF; CDR3 DNA: TGCGCCAGCAGTATAAGTACAGGGACAGATACGCAGTATTTT
V gene: TRBV5-1; J gene: TRBJ1-6; D gene: NA; clone size: NA; CDR3 protein: CASSPGIAGSPLHF; CDR3 DNA: TGCGCCAGCAGCCCCGGGATCGCCGGTTCACCCCTCCACTTT
V gene: TRBV10-3; J gene: TRBJ2-7; D gene: TRBD2; clone size: once; CDR3 protein: CAISDRSGDPYEQYF; CDR3 DNA: TGTGCCATCAGCGATCGTAGCGGGGACCCCTACGAGCAGTACTTC
V gene: TRBV6-1; J gene: TRBJ1-1; D gene: NA; clone size: NA; CDR3 protein: CASSRSVTVKSEAFF; CDR3 DNA: TGTGCCAGCAGTCGTAGTGTAACGGTCAAATCTGAAGCTTTCTTT
V gene: TRBV13; J gene: TRBJ2-2; D gene: TRBD2; clone size: NA; CDR3 protein: CASSLERDGELFF; CDR3 DNA: TGTGCCAGCAGCTTAGAGCGGGACGGGGAGCTGTTTTTT
V gene: TRBV2; J gene: TRBJ2-1; D gene: NA; clone size: once; CDR3 protein: CASRKGAGSYNEQFF; CDR3 DNA: TGTGCCAGCAGGAAGGGTGCGGGGTCCTACAATGAGCAGTTCTTC
V gene: TRBV27; J gene: TRBJ2-7; D gene: NA; clone size: few; CDR3 protein: CASGGAGLAYEQYF; CDR3 DNA: TGTGCCAGCGGGGGGGCAGGACTAGCCTACGAGCAGTACTTC
V gene: TRBV5-5; J gene: TRBJ2-7; D gene: TRBD2; clone size: NA; CDR3 protein: CASSYSGGGGPEEQYF; CDR3 DNA: TGTGCCAGCAGCTACTCGGGGGGGGGAGGACCGGAAGAGCAGTACTTC
V gene: TRBV19; J gene: TRBJ2-2; D gene: TRBD2; clone size: NA; CDR3 protein: CASSRKREVVTGELFF; CDR3 DNA: TGTGCCAGTAGTAGGAAGCGGGAGGTGGTCACCGGGGAGCTGTTTTTT
V gene: TRBV7-2; J gene: TRBJ1-2; D gene: NA; clone size: once; CDR3 protein: CASSSQSGGRSNYGYTF; CDR3 DNA: TGTGCCAGCAGCTCCCAAAGTGGGGGGAGATCTAACTATGGCTACACCTTC